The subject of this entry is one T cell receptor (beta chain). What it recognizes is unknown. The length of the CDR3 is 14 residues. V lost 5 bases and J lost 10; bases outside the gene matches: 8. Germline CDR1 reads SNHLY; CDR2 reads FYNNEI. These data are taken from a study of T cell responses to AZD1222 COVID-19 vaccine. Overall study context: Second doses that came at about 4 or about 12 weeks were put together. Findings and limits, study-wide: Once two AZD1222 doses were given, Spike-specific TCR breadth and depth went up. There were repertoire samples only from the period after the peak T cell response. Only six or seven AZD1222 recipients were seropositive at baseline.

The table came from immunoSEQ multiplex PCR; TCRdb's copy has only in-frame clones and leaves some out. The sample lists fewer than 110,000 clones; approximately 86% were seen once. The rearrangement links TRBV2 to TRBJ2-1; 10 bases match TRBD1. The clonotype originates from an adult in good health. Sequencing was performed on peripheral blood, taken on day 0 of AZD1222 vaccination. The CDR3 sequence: CASSSGTGVGEQFF. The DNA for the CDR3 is TGTGCCAGCAGTTCCGGGACAGGGGTGGGGGAGCAGTTCTTC.